This T cell receptor (beta chain) was observed in a study of blood T cell repertoires in COVID-19. Study at large: Sites in the United States, Italy and Spain provided acute and convalescent COVID-19 samples.

This clone was observed a handful of times. This CDR3 has 14 amino acids. V shed 5 bases, J shed 9 bases, and the junction held 10 bases outside the gene matches. Germline CDR1 is MNHNY and CDR2 is SVGAGI (reference sequence). How the authors handled the data: Nucleated cell number was recorded as an estimate derived from reference gene primer amplification. TCRdb's copy holds only in-frame clones and misses some; the assay was immunoSEQ multiplex PCR. V and J calls and clone size are given by that table; D and trimming were obtained from the DNA. Of around 210,000 clones in the sample, 80% are singletons; the top ten hold 5.5% to 7%.

The specimen was peripheral blood. The chain recombines TRBV6-6 with TRBJ2-1, with TRBD2 identical over 7 bases. The sequence derives from a woman aged 70 to 79 with acute or convalescent COVID-19. The CDR3: CASSPSGRGREQFF. The CDR3 nucleotides are TGTGCCAGCAGTCCCTCGGGGAGGGGACGTGAGCAGTTCTTC.